Listed here is a single T cell receptor (beta chain). Its antigen is unidentified. The study ran its PCR with 60 Vbeta and 13 Jbeta primers. As handled by the study authors: Unique TCR beta chains numbered about 72 million in a later analysis, with about 9.9 million shared. Measured with immunoSEQ multiplex PCR; TCRdb has only the in-frame clones, and not every one. V and J calls plus clone size are reproduced from that table; the DNA served to infer D and trimming. The sample shows 35,000 to 45,000 clones, about two thirds of them seen only once. The source of the sample is a study of cytomegalovirus exposure and HLA in healthy donors. CDR1 and CDR2 (germline): SGHDT, YYEEEE. The V and J ends lost 6 bases and 0 bases respectively, with 14 bases between them. The CDR3 runs to 15 residues. Study results and limitations: Cytomegalovirus association was listed for 150 or so TCR beta chains. For most TCR sequences rarity was the rule, although some public TCRs occurred in many donors.

Sample: PBMCs. The sequence was obtained from a man aged 60 to 69 in good health and CMV-seropositive. The rearrangement joins TRBV5-6 to TRBJ2-3, with D possibly being TRBD1 (5 bases). CDR3 region: CASTQGALSTDTQYF. The CDR3 DNA reads TGTGCCAGCACCCAAGGGGCCCTAAGCACAGATACGCAGTATTTT.